This entry lists 15 T cell receptor beta chains sequenced from one sample in a study of T cells after yellow fever vaccination (dated by TCRdb to about 2019). Library generation was performed with 5' RACE. The sequencer was an Illumina HiSeq 2500. The public reads were reprocessed in TCRdb via fastp at Q25 and MiXCR, keeping in-frame beta chains. Identical CDR3 proteins give one entry, which carries the most common genes and DNA. This sample is represented by about 400,000 distinct CDR3 sequences; roughly 12% of them were singletons. The ten largest make up roughly a sixth of the sample. The intended sense of this specimen's treatment or condition label: live attenuated yellow fever vaccine strain. Sequences were derived from PBMCs, sampled on the day of the first yellow fever vaccination. These receptor sequences come from a man in his late teens or twenties who received the YFV17D yellow fever vaccine.

The chain employs TRBV29-1 and TRBJ1-2; D is ambiguous. The CDR3 has 12 amino acids. Trimming removed 4 bases from V and 2 bases from J, with 8 bases in between. Germline V gives CDR1 SQVTM, CDR2 ANQGSEA. The CDR3 reads CSVVWKNYGYTF. The CDR3 coding sequence is TGCAGCGTTGTATGGAAAAACTATGGCTACACCTTC.

This sequence joins TRBV9 and TRBJ2-5, with unresolved D. V lost 0 bases and J lost 4, with 10 bases in between. This CDR3 is built from 14 residues. Germline V CDR1 and CDR2: SGDLS, YYNGEE. The CDR3 is CASSVVDTPETQYF. The CDR3 DNA reads TGTGCCAGCAGCGTAGTTGACACCCCAGAGACCCAGTACTTC.

This clonotype was seen a few times. V usage is TRBV24-1 and J usage is TRBJ2-6, with unresolved D. Germline CDR1 KGHDR, CDR2 SFDVKD. V was clipped by 2 bases and J by 0 bases, with 4 bases between them. This CDR3 is built from 15 residues. CDR3 bases: TGTGCCACCAGTGATTCGGTCTCTGGGGCCAACGTCCTGACTTTC. Translating gives CATSDSVSGANVLTF.

This clonotype was detected only a few times. The V gene is TRBV7-6, the J gene TRBJ2-3; tentative D call: TRBD2 (6 bases). Trimming pared 4 bases from V and 2 bases from J, leaving 28 bases between. The germline V gene has CDR1 SGHVS and CDR2 FNYEAQ. The CDR3 is made up of 20 amino acids. As DNA, the CDR3 is TGTGCCAGCAGCTCACCGCCCCAAACGCGCTTCCGGGAGCACACAGATACGCAGTATTTT. Its translation is CASSSPPQTRFREHTDTQYF.

About this clonotype: The junction departs from the called germline gene at one end, perhaps through a read error. The V call is TRBV27, the J call TRBJ2-2, with 11 bases fitting TRBD2. The CDR3 is made up of 17 amino acids. The V gene's germline CDR1 is MNHEY and CDR2 SMNVEV (reference sequence). The CDR3 reads CTSRVTLAGGRPGELFF. The CDR3, as DNA: TGTACCAGCAGGGTAACCTTAGCGGGGGGGCGCCCCGGGGAGCTGTTTTTT.

This clonotype came up a few times. This sequence joins TRBV6-5 and TRBJ2-7; perhaps TRBD1 as D (6 bases). V was cut by 5 bases and J by 6 bases, with 23 bases left in between. Germline assignment: CDR1 MNHEY and CDR2 SVGAGI. The CDR3 has 16 amino acids. This chain's CDR3 is CASSNRWQGSFSEQYF. CDR3 in DNA: TGTGCCAGCAGTAACCGGTGGCAGGGGTCGTTTAGCGAGCAGTACTTC.

The chain links TRBV6-6 to TRBJ1-2; D is unresolved. The V gene lost 6 bases and the J gene lost 4 bases, with 12 bases spanning the gap. The germline V gene has CDR1 MNHNY and CDR2 SVGAGI (reference sequence). CDR3 length: 13 amino acids. Here the CDR3 reads CASRTDGLYGYTF. The CDR3 region has the DNA TGTGCCAGCAGAACAGACGGCCTCTATGGCTACACCTTC.

This clonotype showed up just a few times. V usage is TRBV12-3 or TRBV12-4 and J usage is TRBJ2-5, with TRBD2 matching 13 bases. J gave up 4 bases and V 5 bases, and 7 bases lay outside the gene matches. CDR3 length: 16 amino acids. This CDR3 reads CASSIGTSGAGETQYF. CDR3 DNA sequence: TGTGCCAGCAGTATCGGGACTAGCGGGGCCGGAGAGACCCAGTACTTC.

This clonotype came up many times. The gene calls are TRBV5-1 and TRBJ2-3; possible D gene TRBD2, 6 bases. The V gene lost 3 bases and the J gene lost 2 bases, with 10 bases spanning the gap. The CDR3 is 14 residues long. Germline lookup yields CDR1 SGHRS and CDR2 YFSETQ. CDR3 in DNA: TGCGCCAGCAGCTACGGGACTCACACAGATACGCAGTATTTT. This gives the protein CASSYGTHTDTQYF.

The chain has TRBV4-2 and TRBJ2-5, with TRBD2 as a possible D gene (6 bases). The CDR3 runs to 16 residues. Germline V gives CDR1 LGHNA, CDR2 YNFKEQ. Trimming stripped 0 bases from V and 3 bases from J, with 14 bases between. CDR3 loop: CASSQDPGRGEETQYF. Here the CDR3 DNA reads TGTGCCAGCAGCCAAGATCCGGGACGCGGGGAAGAGACCCAGTACTTC.

The chain has TRBV15 and TRBJ2-3, with 9 bases aligning to TRBD2. The V gene's germline CDR1 is LNHNV and CDR2 YYDKDF (reference sequence). Losses at the gene ends were 1 base for V and 2 bases for J; bases not matched to a gene: 7. CDR3 length: 17 amino acids. CDR3 bases: TGTGCCACCAGCAGAGGGATGAGCGGGGGGTTCACAGATACGCAGTATTTT. It is translated as CATSRGMSGGFTDTQYF.

In its sample, this clonotype was seen a few times. The chain joins TRBV10-3 to TRBJ2-2; TRBD1 matches at 8 bases. The V and J ends lost 6 bases and 5 bases, in that order; junction bases with no gene match: 11. The CDR3 loop spans 16 amino acids. Germline assignment: CDR1 ENHRY and CDR2 SYGVKD. CDR3 region: CAISPPQGAQTGELFF. As DNA, the CDR3 is TGTGCCATCAGCCCCCCTCAGGGGGCCCAGACCGGGGAGCTGTTTTTT.

The gene calls are TRBV29-1 and TRBJ1-2; possibly TRBD1 for D (6 bases). This CDR3 has 16 amino acids. The ends were cut back, 1 base at V and 2 bases at J, with 17 bases in the middle. The V gene's germline CDR1 is SQVTM and CDR2 ANQGSEA. CDR3 protein: CSVEGGLLQGNYGYTF. DNA of the CDR3: TGCAGCGTTGAAGGGGGCCTACTACAGGGAAACTATGGCTACACCTTC.

With respect to this clonotype: A read error is possible here, since a much larger clone lies one base away. The chain recombines TRBV2 with TRBJ2-3; 8 bases agree with TRBD1. Germline loops: CDR1 SNHLY, CDR2 FYNNEI. CDR3 length equals 14 residues. For the CDR3, the DNA is TGTGCCAGCAGTGGCCAGGGGGCGACAGATACGCATTATTTT. This sequence encodes CASSGQGATDTHYF.

The chain uses TRBV29-1 and TRBJ1-2; 8 bases map to TRBD1. The CDR3 runs to 12 residues. Germline CDR1 SQVTM, CDR2 ANQGSEA. The ends lost 3 bases at V and 6 bases at J; junction bases unmatched: 3. The CDR3 DNA is TGCAGCGTTGATGGACAGGGTAATGGCTACACCTTC. Protein product: CSVDGQGNGYTF. Based on the CDR3 plus reference TRBV29-1 and TRBJ1-2, the full variable domain is SAVISQKPSRDICQRGTSLTIQCQVDSQVTMMFWYRQQPGQSLTLIATANQGSEATYESGFVIDKFPISRPNLTFSTLTVSNMSPEDSSIYLCSVDGQGNGYTFGSGTRLTVV.